This entry lists 8 T cell receptor beta chains sequenced from one sample in a study of blood T cell repertoires in COVID-19. Repertoires were generated with immunoSEQ multiplex PCR, while TCRdb's copy carries only in-frame clones and drops some. The table has 150,000 to 200,000 clones, 80% to 85% seen once. Sample: peripheral blood. All receptors derive from a human donor with acute or convalescent COVID-19. The donor label of this sample is uncertain.

This clone occurred a few times. The chain recombines TRBV7-9 with TRBJ2-1; no clear D. Per the germline V gene, CDR1 is SEHNR and CDR2 is FQNEAQ (reference sequence). Trimming stripped 4 bases from V and 7 bases from J, with 8 bases between. The CDR3 covers 12 residues. This chain's CDR3 is CASSYNSNEQFF. In DNA, the CDR3 is TGTGCCAGCAGCTATAACTCGAATGAGCAGTTCTTC.

The chain's CDR3 is CASSELAGQGATREKLFF. The CDR3 bases are TGTGCCAGCAGTGAATTGGCGGGACAGGGGGCCACCCGTGAAAAACTGTTTTTT. The chain joins TRBV28 to TRBJ1-4; the match to TRBD1 covers 12 bases. The ends lost 5 bases at V and 7 bases at J; junction bases unmatched: 14. The CDR3 runs 18 residues. Germline V gene lookup returns CDR1 MDHEN and CDR2 SYDVKM.

This clone has a handful of counts. The V call is TRBV30, the J call TRBJ2-1, with 7 bases lining up with TRBD1. V lost 0 bases, J lost 6 bases, and 2 bases stayed unmatched. Germline CDR1 GTSNPN, CDR2 SVGIG (reference sequence). The CDR3 sequence is 13 residues long. The CDR3 nucleotides read TGTGCCTGGAGTGTAAACAGGGGCAATGAGCAGTTCTTC. It encodes CAWSVNRGNEQFF. The complete variable domain, with remaining parts taken from reference TRBV30 and TRBJ2-1, reads SQTIHQWPATLVQPVGSPLSLECTVEGTSNPNLYWYRQAAGRGLQLLFYSVGIGQISSEVPQNLSASRPQDRQFILSSKKLLLSDSGFYLCAWSVNRGNEQFFGPGTRLTVL.

The chain combines TRBV7-9 with TRBJ1-3, with TRBD1 as a possible D gene (6 bases). The CDR3 is made up of 16 amino acids. The germline V gene encodes CDR1 SEHNR and CDR2 FQNEAQ (reference sequence). The V end lost 2 bases, the J end lost 0 bases, and 11 bases lay between the germline ends. CDR3 bases: TGTGCCAGCAGCTTACAGGGGACGAGCTCTGGAAACACCATATATTTT. This sequence encodes CASSLQGTSSGNTIYF.

This clone showed up just a few times. The V and J genes are TRBV3-1 (or the pseudogene TRBV3-2) and TRBJ2-4; TRBD2 matches 12 bases. J lost 1 base, V lost 0 bases, and 10 bases had no gene match. Germline CDR1 and CDR2: LGHDT and YNNKEL (reference sequence). The CDR3 extends over 20 amino acids. CDR3 loop: CASSQESWLAGGPAKNIQYF. CDR3 nucleotide sequence: TGTGCCAGCAGCCAAGAGAGCTGGCTAGCGGGGGGGCCTGCCAAAAACATTCAGTACTTC.

V gene TRBV5-1 combines with J gene TRBJ2-1, with TRBD1 matching 9 bases. V shed 7 bases and J 5 bases; nucleotides not matched to a gene: 10. The CDR3 is 15 amino acids. Looked up from germline, CDR1 is SGHRS and CDR2 is YFSETQ. The CDR3 sequence is CASRIQGASHNEQFF. CDR3 bases: TGCGCCAGCCGGATACAGGGGGCGTCCCACAATGAGCAGTTCTTC.

This sequence joins TRBV10-3 and TRBJ2-1, with D tentatively TRBD2 (5 bases). The CDR3 covers 14 residues. Germline CDR1 is ENHRY and CDR2 is SYGVKD. Trimming left V 2 bases short and J 7 bases short, with 12 bases between. CDR3 amino acids: CAISEKEGRNEQFF. Written as DNA, the CDR3 is TGTGCCATCAGTGAGAAAGAGGGAAGGAATGAGCAGTTCTTC.

The V gene is TRBV2, the J gene TRBJ2-7; 8 nucleotides agree with TRBD2. Germline V gene lookup returns CDR1 SNHLY and CDR2 FYNNEI. The V gene end was trimmed by 6 bases and the J gene end by 0 bases; junction bases not matched to a gene: 1. The CDR3 spans 13 residues. The CDR3 loop is CASSGGASYEQYF. DNA for the CDR3: TGTGCCAGCAGCGGGGGGGCCTCCTACGAGCAGTACTTC.